This T cell receptor (beta chain) derives from a study of T cell responses to AZD1222 COVID-19 vaccine. V lost 4 bases and J 10 bases, leaving 4 bases between the germline ends. CDR3 size: 9 residues. The germline V gene has CDR1 SGHVS and CDR2 FNYEAQ. Broader study findings: Clonal diversity was possibly underestimated, and the donors were mostly white British, with more females.

Concerning this clone itself: Its antigen is unidentified.

Sequencing used immunoSEQ multiplex PCR; TCRdb keeps in-frame clones, though not all of them. The table records tens of thousands of clones, roughly 90% of them present only once. The source was peripheral blood, collected 28 days after the second AZD1222 dose. This chain uses TRBV7-6 with TRBJ1-2; D is undetermined. This receptor was taken from an adult who received the AZD1222 COVID-19 vaccine. CDR3 DNA sequence: TGTGCCAGCAGCTCGGTCTACACCTTC. Its protein is CASSSVYTF.